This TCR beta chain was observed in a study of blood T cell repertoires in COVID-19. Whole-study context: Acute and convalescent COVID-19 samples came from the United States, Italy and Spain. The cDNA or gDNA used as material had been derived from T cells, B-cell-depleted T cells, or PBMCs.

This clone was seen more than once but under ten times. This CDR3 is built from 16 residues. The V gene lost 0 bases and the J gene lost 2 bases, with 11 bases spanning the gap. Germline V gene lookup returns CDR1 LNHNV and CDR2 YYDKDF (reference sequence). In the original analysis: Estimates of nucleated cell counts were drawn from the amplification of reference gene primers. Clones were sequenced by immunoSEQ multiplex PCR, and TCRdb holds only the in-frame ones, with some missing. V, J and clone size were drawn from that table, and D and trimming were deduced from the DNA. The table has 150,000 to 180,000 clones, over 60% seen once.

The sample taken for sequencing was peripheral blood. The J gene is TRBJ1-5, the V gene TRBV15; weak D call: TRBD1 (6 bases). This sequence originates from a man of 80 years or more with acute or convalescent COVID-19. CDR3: CATSRDWRQGNQPQHF. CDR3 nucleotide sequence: TGTGCCACCAGCAGAGATTGGCGACAGGGCAATCAGCCCCAGCATTTT.